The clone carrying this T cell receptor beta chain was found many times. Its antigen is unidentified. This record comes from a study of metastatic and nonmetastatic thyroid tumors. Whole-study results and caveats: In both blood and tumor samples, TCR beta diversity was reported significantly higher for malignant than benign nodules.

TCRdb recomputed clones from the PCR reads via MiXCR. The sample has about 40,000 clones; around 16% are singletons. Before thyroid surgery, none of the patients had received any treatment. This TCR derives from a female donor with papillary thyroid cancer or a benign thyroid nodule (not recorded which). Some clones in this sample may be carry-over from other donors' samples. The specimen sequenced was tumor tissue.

The DNA for the CDR3 is TGTGCCAGCAGCGCGACACATTATTTCACTGAAGCTTTCTTT. Its translation: CASSATHYFTEAFF. The rearrangement uses TRBV9 and TRBJ1-1, with D unresolved. The V gene lost 3 bases and the J gene lost 4 bases, with 13 bases spanning the gap. The CDR3 covers 14 residues. The germline V gene encodes CDR1 SGDLS and CDR2 YYNGEE. Looking up the rest from reference TRBV9 and TRBJ1-1 gives the full variable domain: DSGVTQTPKHLITATGQRVTLRCSPRSGDLSVYWYQQSLDQGLQFLIQYYNGEERAKGNILERFSAQQFPDLHSELNLSSLELGDSALYFCASSATHYFTEAFFGQGTRLTVV.